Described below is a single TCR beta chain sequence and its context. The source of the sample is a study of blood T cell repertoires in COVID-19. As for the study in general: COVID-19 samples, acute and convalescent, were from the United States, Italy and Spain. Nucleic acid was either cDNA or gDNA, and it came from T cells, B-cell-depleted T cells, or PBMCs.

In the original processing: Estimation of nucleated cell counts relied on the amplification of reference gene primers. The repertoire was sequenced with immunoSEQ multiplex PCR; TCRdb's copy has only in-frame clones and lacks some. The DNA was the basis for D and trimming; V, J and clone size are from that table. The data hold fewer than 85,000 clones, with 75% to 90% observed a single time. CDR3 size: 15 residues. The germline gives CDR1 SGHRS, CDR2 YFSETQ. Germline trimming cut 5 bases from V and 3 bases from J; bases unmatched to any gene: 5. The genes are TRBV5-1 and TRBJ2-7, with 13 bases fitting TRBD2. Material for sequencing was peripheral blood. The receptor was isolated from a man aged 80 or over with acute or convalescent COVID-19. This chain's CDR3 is CASRGTSGALYEQYF. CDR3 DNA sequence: TGCGCCAGCAGAGGGACTAGCGGGGCACTCTACGAGCAGTACTTC.